This T cell receptor beta chain was observed in a study of beta chain features in type 1 diabetes. CD4+ naive, central memory, regulatory and stem cell-like memory subsets were isolated by sorting on CD45RO/CCR7/CD25/CD127/CD95/CD27. Each of the sorted populations had a purity greater than 95%. The V and J ends lost 5 bases and 1 base, in that order; junction bases with no gene match: 7. The CDR3 runs 16 residues. CDR1 is LNHDA, CDR2 SQIVND, per germline (reference sequence). General observations from the study: Moderate yet significant TCRB CDR3 shortening was seen in Type 1 diabetes patients in all four CD4+ subsets.

Concerning this clone itself: No antigen is known for it.

Every isolated RNA sample was fully reverse transcribed, so sequencing captured expressed TCRB transcripts. TCRdb's table, derived via immunoSEQ multiplex PCR, lists solely in-frame clones and lacks some. There are approximately 50,000 clones in the sample; under 50% occur only once, and 1.4% lies in the top ten. The sequence came from a young man with type 1 diabetes. Sequenced: Tregs from blood. V gene TRBV19 combines with J gene TRBJ1-1; 10 bases match TRBD1. The CDR3, as DNA: TGTGCCAGTAGTCCAGGACAGGGGGTCAGGAACACTGAAGCTTTCTTT. It specifies CASSPGQGVRNTEAFF.